This T cell receptor beta chain came from a study of blood T cell repertoires in COVID-19. Overall study: Specimens from acute and convalescent COVID-19 originated in the United States, Italy and Spain.

The protocol was immunoSEQ multiplex PCR, while the TCRdb copy is restricted to in-frame clones and leaves out a portion. This sample has around 100,000 clones, with approximately 90% found just once. J gave up 2 bases and V 3 bases, and 6 bases lay outside the gene matches. CDR1 is LGHNT, CDR2 FRNRAP, per germline. The CDR3 has 16 residues. The chain couples TRBV12-5 to TRBJ2-3, with 9 bases fitting TRBD2. Sequencing used peripheral blood. This TCR was sampled from a human donor with active COVID-19. The donor label of this sample is uncertain. CDR3 nucleotide sequence: TGTGCTAGTGGTTTCGGAGCGGGGGGCCCCACAGATACGCAGTATTTT. It specifies CASGFGAGGPTDTQYF.